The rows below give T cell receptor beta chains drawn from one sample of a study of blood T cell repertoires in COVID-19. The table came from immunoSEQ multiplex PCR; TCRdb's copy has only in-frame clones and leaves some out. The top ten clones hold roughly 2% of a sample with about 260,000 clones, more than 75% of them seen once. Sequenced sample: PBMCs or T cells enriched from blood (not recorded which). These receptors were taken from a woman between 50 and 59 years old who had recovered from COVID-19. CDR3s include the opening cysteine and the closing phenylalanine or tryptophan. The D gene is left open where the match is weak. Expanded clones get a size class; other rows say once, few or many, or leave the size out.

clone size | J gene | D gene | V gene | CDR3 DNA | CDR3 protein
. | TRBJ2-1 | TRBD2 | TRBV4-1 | TGCGCCAGCAGCCGTTCGTTGGGACTAGGCTCCTACAATGAGCAGTTCTTC | CASSRSLGLGSYNEQFF
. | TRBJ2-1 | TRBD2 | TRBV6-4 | TGTGCCAGCAGTGACCCTCCATCTCAGCGGGAGGCATCCTACAATGAGCAGTTCTTC | CASSDPPSQREASYNEQFF
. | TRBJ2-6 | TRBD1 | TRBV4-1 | TGCGCCAGCAGCCAGCCGGGACAGGGGTCGTCTGGGGCCAACGTCCTGACTTTC | CASSQPGQGSSGANVLTF
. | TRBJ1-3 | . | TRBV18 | TGTGCCAGCTCACCAATTACGGGGGGCTCTGGAAACACCATATATTTT | CASSPITGGSGNTIYF
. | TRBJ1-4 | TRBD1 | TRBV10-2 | TGCGCCAGCGCCCGACCGGGACAGGGGTTTGAAAAACTGTTTTTT | CASARPGQGFEKLFF
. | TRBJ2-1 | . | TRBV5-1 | TGCGCCAGCAGCTTGGCCGGTCAGGGGAGAGGTGAGCAGTTCTTC | CASSLAGQGRGEQFF
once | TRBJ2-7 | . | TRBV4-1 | TGCGCCAGCAGCCAAGATTTGCGTTTCTACGAGCAGTACTTC | CASSQDLRFYEQYF
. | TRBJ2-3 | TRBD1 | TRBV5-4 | TGTGCCAGCAGCTTGGAGACAGGGCTCAGCACAGATACGCAGTATTTT | CASSLETGLSTDTQYF
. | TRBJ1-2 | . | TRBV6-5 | TGTGCCAGCACCCACGAGGGTGGTCATGGCTACACCTTC | CASTHEGGHGYTF
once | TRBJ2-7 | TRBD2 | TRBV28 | TGTGCCAGCCTATATAGCGGGGTCTCCTACGAGCAGTACTTC | CASLYSGVSYEQYF
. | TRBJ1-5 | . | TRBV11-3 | TGTGCCAGCAGTAGTTGGTTCCGCAATCAGCCCCAGCATTTT | CASSSWFRNQPQHF
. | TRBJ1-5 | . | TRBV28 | TGTGCCAGCAGTTTTCAAGGACAGCCAAATCAGCCCCAGCATTTT | CASSFQGQPNQPQHF
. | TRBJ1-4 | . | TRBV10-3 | TGTGCCATCAGTGAGCGGGAATATGAAAAACTGTTTTTT | CAISEREYEKLFF
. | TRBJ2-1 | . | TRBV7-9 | TGTGCCAGCAGCTTAGGCAGGAACAATGAGCAGTTCTTC | CASSLGRNNEQFF
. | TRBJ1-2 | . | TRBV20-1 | TGCAGTGCTAGTTCAGGGATCGGTGGCTACACCTTC | CSASSGIGGYTF
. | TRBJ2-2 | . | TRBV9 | TGTGCCAGCAGCCCCAGTAGTAGCCCCGGGGTTGGCGGGGAGCTGTTTTTT | CASSPSSSPGVGGELFF
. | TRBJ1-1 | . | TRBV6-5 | TGTGCCAGCAGGCAAAGGGGTAACACTGAAGCTTTCTTT | CASRQRGNTEAFF
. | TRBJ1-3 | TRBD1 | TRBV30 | TGTGCCTGGAGTGAGGGACAGGGTATTAGTGGAAACACCATATATTTT | CAWSEGQGISGNTIYF
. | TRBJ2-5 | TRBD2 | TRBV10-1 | TGCGCCAGCAGTGAGTCGTTAGCGGGGGGGCGTCAGACCCAGTACTTC | CASSESLAGGRQTQYF
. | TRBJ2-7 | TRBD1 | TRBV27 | TGTGCCAGCAAACTAGGGGGCTCTGGTACCGAGCAGTACTTC | CASKLGGSGTEQYF
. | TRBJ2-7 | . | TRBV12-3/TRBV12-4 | TGTGCCAGCAGTTCACCGCGGACTACTCAGTACTTC | CASSSPRTTQYF
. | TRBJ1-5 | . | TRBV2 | TGTGCCAGCAGTGAGTTTGGGGGGGTACAGCCCCAGCATTTT | CASSEFGGVQPQHF
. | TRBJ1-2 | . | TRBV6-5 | TGTGCCAGCAGTTACTCAGGGGGAGAGCCTGGCTACACCTTC | CASSYSGGEPGYTF
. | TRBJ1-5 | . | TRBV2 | TGTGCCAGCAGTGGAGGCGGCCCTCGGCCCCAGCATTTT | CASSGGGPRPQHF
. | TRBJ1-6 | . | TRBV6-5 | TGTGCCAGCAGTTCAACTGACAGGCCCACTTCACCCCTCCACTTT | CASSSTDRPTSPLHF
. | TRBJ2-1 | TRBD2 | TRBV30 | TGTGCCTGGAGTGTACGACTAGCGGGAGATGAGCAGTTCTTC | CAWSVRLAGDEQFF
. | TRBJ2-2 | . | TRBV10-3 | TGTGCCATCGGGGAGCAGAACACCGGGGAGCTGTTTTTT | CAIGEQNTGELFF
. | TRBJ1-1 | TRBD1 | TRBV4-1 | TGCGCCAGCAGGGTCCCGGGACAGGGTACTGGTGAAGCTTTCTTT | CASRVPGQGTGEAFF
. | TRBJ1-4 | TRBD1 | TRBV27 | TGTGCCAGCAGCCGTACAGGGGCTAATGAAAAACTGTTTTTT | CASSRTGANEKLFF
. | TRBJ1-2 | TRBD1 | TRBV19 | TGTGCCAGTAGTTTCAGGACAGGGAATGGCTACACCTTC | CASSFRTGNGYTF
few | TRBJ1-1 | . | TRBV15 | TGTGCCACCAGCAGAGCCTCGAACACTGAAGCTTTCTTT | CATSRASNTEAFF
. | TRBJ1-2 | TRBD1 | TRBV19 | TGTGCCAGTAGTAGACAGGGAATCGGTGGCTACACCTTC | CASSRQGIGGYTF
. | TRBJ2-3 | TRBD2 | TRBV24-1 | TGTGCCGCCTCGCCGGGACTAGCGGGAGCCCCTAGCACAGATACGCAGTATTTT | CAASPGLAGAPSTDTQYF
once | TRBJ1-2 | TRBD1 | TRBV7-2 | TGTGCCAGCAGCGCTGATCAGGGGGCTCACTATGGCTACACCTTC | CASSADQGAHYGYTF
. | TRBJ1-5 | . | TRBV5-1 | TGCGCCAGCGCGGAAGATAGCAATCAGCCCCAGCATTTT | CASAEDSNQPQHF
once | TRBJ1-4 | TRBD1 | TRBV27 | TGTGCCAGCAGCGTCGGGACAGGGGACGAAAAACTGTTTTTT | CASSVGTGDEKLFF
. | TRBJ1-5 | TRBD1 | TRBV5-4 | TGTGCCAGCAGCCGACAGGGGGCTCTCAATCAGCCCCAGCATTTT | CASSRQGALNQPQHF
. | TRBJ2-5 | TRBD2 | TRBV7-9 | TGTGCCAGCAGCAATAGCGGGGGCCCTCGGGGCCAGACCCAGTACTTC | CASSNSGGPRGQTQYF
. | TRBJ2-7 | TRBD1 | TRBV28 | TGTGCCAGCAGTTCGCTCTCAGGGGGCTCCTACGAGCAGTACTTC | CASSSLSGGSYEQYF
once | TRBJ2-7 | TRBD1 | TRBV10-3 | TGTGCCATCAGTGGATATCAGACAGGGGCAGTCTACGAGCAGTACTTC | CAISGYQTGAVYEQYF